This TCR beta chain originates from a study of T cell repertoires in aging, cancer and after chemotherapy. Amplification of TCR beta used genomic DNA extracted from peripheral blood. CDR3 length: 16 amino acids. Trimming pared 0 bases from V and 0 bases from J, leaving 6 bases between. The germline V gene encodes CDR1 LNHNV and CDR2 YYDKDF (reference sequence). Multiplex touch-down PCR with TRB-A/B primers amplified rearranged V-D-J TRB sequences. TCRdb used MiXCR to reprocess the multiplex PCR reads, holding one entry per CDR3 protein. The table lists some 6,100 distinct CDR3 sequences, about 31% of them singletons. This clonotype is deemed medium-sized.

The receptor was derived from a human donor with a blood cancer. The sequenced sample consisted of blood. V and J are TRBV15 and TRBJ2-6; D is ambiguous. For the CDR3, the DNA is TGTGCCACCAGCAGAGAAGGGTACTCTGGGGCCAACGTCCTGACTTTC. The encoded protein is CATSREGYSGANVLTF.